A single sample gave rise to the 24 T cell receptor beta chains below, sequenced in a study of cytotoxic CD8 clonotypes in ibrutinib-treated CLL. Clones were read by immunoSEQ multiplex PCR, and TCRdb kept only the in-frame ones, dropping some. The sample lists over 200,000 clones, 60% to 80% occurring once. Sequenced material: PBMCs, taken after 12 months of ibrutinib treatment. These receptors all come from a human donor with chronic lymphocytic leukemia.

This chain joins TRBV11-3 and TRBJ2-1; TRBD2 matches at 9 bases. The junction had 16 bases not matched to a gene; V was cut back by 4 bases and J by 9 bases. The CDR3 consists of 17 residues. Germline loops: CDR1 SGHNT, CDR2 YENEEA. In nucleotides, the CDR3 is TGTGCCAGCAGCTCCTATGTAGCTAGCGGGATGTGGGGTGAGCAGTTCTTC. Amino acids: CASSSYVASGMWGEQFF.

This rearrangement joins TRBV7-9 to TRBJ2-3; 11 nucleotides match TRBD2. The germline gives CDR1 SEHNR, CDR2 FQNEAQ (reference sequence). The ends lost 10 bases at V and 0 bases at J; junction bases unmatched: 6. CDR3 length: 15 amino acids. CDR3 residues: CAMTSGDLSTDTQYF. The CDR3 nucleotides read TGTGCCATGACTAGCGGGGATCTTAGCACAGATACGCAGTATTTT.

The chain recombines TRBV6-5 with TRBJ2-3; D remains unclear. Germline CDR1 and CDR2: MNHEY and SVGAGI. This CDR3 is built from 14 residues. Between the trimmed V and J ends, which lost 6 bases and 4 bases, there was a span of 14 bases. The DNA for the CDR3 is TGTGCCAGCAGCCCCTTCCAGAGTCCAGATACGCAGTATTTT. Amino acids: CASSPFQSPDTQYF.

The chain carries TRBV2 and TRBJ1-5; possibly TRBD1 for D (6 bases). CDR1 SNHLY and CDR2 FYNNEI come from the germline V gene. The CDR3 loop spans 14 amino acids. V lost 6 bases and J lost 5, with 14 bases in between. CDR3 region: CASRSGQLYQPQHF. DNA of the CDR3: TGTGCCAGCAGGAGCGGACAGTTATATCAGCCCCAGCATTTT. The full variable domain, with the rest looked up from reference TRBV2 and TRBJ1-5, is EPEVTQTPSHQVTQMGQEVILRCVPISNHLYFYWYRQILGQKVEFLVSFYNNEISEKSEIFDDQFSVERPDGSNFTLKIRSTKLEDSAMYFCASRSGQLYQPQHFGDGTRLSIL.

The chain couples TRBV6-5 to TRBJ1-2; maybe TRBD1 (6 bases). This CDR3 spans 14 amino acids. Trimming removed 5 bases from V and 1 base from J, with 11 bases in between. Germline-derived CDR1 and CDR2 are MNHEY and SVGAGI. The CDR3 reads CASSRTASNYGYTF. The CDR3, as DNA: TGTGCCAGCAGTCGGACAGCAAGTAACTATGGCTACACCTTC.

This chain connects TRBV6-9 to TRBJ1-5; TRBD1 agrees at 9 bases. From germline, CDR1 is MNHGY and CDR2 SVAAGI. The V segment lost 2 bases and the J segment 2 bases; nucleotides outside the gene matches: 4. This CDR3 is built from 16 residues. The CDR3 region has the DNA TGTGCCAGCAGTTATCTGGGACAGGGTTGCAATCAGCCCCAGCATTTT. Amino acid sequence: CASSYLGQGCNQPQHF.

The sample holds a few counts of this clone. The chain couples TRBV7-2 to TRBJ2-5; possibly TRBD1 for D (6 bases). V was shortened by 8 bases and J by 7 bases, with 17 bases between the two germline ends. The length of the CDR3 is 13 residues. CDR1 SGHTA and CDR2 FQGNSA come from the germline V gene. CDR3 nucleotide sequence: TGTGCCAGCGGATACGACAGGTGGGGGACCCAGTACTTC. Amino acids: CASGYDRWGTQYF. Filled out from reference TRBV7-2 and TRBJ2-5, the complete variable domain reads GAGVSQSPSNKVTEKGKDVELRCDPISGHTALYWYRQSLGQGLEFLIYFQGNSAPDKSGLPSDRFSAERTGGSVSTLTIQRTQQEDSAVYLCASGYDRWGTQYFGPGTRLLVL.

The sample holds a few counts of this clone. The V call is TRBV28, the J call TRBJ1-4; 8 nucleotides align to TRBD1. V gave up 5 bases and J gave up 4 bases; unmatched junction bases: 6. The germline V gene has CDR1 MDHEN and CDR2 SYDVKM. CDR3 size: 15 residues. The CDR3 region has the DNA TGTGCCAGCAGTACCCTAACAGGGGGTAATGAAAAACTGTTTTTT. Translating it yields CASSTLTGGNEKLFF.

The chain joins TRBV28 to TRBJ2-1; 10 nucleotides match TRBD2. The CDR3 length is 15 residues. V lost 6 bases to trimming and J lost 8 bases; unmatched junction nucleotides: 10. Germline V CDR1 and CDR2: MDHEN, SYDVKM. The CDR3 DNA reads TGTGCCAGCAGGCCCGGGACTAGCGTAGGCGATGAGCAGTTCTTC. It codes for CASRPGTSVGDEQFF.

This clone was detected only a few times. CDR3 DNA: TGTGCCAGCCTTACTACGGGGGAGGGAGAGCAGTTCTTC. Translated, it gives CASLTTGEGEQFF. V is TRBV21-1 and J is TRBJ2-1; TRBD2, the D gene given by the table, was not confirmed from the DNA. TRBV21-1 is listed as a pseudogene. This CDR3 spans 13 amino acids.

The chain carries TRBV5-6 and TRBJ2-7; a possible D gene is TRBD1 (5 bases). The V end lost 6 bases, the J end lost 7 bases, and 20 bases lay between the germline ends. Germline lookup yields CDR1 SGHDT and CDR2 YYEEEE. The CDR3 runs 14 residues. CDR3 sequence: CASNLPGLQGEQYF. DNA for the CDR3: TGTGCCAGCAACTTACCGGGTCTCCAGGGAGAGCAGTACTTC.

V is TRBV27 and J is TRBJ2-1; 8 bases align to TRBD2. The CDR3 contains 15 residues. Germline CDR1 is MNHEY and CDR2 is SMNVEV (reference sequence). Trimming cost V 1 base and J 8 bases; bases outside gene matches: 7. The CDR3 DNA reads TGTGCCAGCAGTTTATACGGGAGGGCCGTTGATGAGCAGTTCTTC. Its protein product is CASSLYGRAVDEQFF.

The CDR3 region has the DNA TGTGCCAGCAGCTTTCTGGTGGGGGAAGGGATAAATGGCTACACCTTC. It is translated as CASSFLVGEGINGYTF. The chain couples TRBV11-2 to TRBJ1-2; TRBD1 might be the D (5 bases). Trimming left V 3 bases short and J 6 bases short, with 20 bases between. The germline CDR1 and CDR2 sequences are SGHAT and FQNNGV. The CDR3 extends over 16 amino acids.

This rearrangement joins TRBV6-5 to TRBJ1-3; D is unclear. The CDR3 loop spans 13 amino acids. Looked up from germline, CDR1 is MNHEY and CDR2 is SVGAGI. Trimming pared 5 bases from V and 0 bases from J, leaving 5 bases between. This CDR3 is CASSRTSGNTIYF. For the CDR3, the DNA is TGTGCCAGCAGTAGAACCTCTGGAAACACCATATATTTT.

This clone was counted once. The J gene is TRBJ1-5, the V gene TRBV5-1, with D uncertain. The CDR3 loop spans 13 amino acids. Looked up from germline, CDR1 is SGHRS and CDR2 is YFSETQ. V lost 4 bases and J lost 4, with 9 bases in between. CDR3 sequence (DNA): TGCGCCAGCAGCGCAGGTGAGAATCAGCCCCAGCATTTT. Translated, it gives CASSAGENQPQHF. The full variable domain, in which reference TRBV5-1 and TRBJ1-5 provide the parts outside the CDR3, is KAGVTQTPRYLIKTRGQQVTLSCSPISGHRSVSWYQQTPGQGLQFLFEYFSETQRNKGNFPGRFSGRQFSNSRSEMNVSTLELGDSALYLCASSAGENQPQHFGDGTRLSIL.

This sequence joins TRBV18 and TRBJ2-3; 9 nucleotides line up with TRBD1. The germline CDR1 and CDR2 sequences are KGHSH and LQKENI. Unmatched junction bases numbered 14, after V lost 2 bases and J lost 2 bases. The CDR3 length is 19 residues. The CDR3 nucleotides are TGTGCCAGCTCACCAAACTTCCGGGACAGGGCCCTATTCACAGATACGCAGTATTTT. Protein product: CASSPNFRDRALFTDTQYF. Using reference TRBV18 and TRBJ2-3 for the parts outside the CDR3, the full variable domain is NAGVMQNPRHLVRRRGQEARLRCSPMKGHSHVYWYRQLPEEGLKFMVYLQKENIIDESGMPKERFSAEFPKEGPSILRIQQVVRGDSAAYFCASSPNFRDRALFTDTQYFGPGTRLTVL.

Here the CDR3 DNA reads TGTGCCAGCAGTGAAAGCGGCGGGCCCTCCTACGAGCAGTACTTC. It translates to CASSESGGPSYEQYF. This chain uses TRBV6-1 with TRBJ2-7; weak D call: TRBD2 (5 bases). The CDR3 covers 15 residues. Germline-derived CDR1 and CDR2 are MNHNS and SASEGT. The V end lost 2 bases, the J end lost 0 bases, and 11 bases lay between the germline ends.

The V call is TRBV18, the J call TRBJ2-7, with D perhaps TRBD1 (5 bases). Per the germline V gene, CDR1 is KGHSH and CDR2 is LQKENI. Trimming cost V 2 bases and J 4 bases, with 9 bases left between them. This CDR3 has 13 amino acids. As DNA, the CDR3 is TGTGCCAGCTCACCAGGGGCGGATTACGAGCAGTACTTC. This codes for CASSPGADYEQYF.

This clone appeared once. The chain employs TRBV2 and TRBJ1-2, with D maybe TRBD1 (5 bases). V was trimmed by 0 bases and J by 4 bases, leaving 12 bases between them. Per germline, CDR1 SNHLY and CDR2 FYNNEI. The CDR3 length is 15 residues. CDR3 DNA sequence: TGTGCCAGCAGTGAAGCACCGGGACCCGCCTATGGCTACACCTTC. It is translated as CASSEAPGPAYGYTF.

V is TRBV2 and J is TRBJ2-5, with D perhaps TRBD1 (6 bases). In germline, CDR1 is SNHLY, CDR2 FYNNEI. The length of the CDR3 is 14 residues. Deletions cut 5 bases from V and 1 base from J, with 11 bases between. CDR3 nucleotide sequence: TGTGCCAGCAGTCAACTAGGGGGCCAAGAGACCCAGTACTTC. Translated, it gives CASSQLGGQETQYF. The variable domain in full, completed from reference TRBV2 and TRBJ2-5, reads EPEVTQTPSHQVTQMGQEVILRCVPISNHLYFYWYRQILGQKVEFLVSFYNNEISEKSEIFDDQFSVERPDGSNFTLKIRSTKLEDSAMYFCASSQLGGQETQYFGPGTRLLVL.

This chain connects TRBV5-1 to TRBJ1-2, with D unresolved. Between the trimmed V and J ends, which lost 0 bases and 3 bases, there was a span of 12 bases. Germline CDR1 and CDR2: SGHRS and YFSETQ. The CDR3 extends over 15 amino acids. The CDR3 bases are TGCGCCAGCAGCTTGGTACCAGCAAAGGACTATGGCTACACCTTC. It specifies CASSLVPAKDYGYTF.

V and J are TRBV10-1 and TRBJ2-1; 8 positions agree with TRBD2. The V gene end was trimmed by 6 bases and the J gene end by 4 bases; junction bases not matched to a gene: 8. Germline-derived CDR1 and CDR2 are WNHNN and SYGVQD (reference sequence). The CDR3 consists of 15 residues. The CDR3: CASSPQASGYNEQFF. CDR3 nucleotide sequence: TGCGCCAGCAGCCCCCAGGCTAGCGGGTACAATGAGCAGTTCTTC.

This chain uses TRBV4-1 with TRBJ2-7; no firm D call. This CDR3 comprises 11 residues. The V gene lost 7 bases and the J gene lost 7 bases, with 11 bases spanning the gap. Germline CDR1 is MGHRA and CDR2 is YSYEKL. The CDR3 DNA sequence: TGCGCCAGCACCGACGGATGGGAGCAGTACTTC. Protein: CASTDGWEQYF.

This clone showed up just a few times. The CDR3 DNA follows: TGCGCCAGCAGCCAGGGTGGTGGCAATCAGCCCCAGCATTTT. Residues: CASSQGGGNQPQHF. This chain uses TRBV5-1 with TRBJ1-5, with D maybe TRBD1 (5 bases). In germline, CDR1 is SGHRS, CDR2 YFSETQ. This CDR3 is built from 14 residues. Trimming left V 4 bases short and J 2 bases short, with 10 bases between.